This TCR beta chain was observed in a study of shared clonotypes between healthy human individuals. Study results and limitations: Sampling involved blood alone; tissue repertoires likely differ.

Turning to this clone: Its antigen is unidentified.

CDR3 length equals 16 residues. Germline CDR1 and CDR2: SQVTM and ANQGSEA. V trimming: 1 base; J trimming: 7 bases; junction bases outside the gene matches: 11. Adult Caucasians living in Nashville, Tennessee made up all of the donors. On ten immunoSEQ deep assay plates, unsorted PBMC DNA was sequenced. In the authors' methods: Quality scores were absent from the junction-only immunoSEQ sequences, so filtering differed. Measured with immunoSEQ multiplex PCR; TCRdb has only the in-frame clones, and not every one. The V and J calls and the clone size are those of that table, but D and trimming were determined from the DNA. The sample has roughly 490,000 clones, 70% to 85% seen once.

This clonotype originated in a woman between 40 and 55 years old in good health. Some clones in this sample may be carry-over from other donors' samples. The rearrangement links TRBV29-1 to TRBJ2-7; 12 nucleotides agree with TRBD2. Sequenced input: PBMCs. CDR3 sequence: CSVEGGLAGTPGEQYF. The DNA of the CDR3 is TGCAGCGTTGAAGGTGGACTAGCGGGAACCCCAGGGGAGCAGTACTTC.